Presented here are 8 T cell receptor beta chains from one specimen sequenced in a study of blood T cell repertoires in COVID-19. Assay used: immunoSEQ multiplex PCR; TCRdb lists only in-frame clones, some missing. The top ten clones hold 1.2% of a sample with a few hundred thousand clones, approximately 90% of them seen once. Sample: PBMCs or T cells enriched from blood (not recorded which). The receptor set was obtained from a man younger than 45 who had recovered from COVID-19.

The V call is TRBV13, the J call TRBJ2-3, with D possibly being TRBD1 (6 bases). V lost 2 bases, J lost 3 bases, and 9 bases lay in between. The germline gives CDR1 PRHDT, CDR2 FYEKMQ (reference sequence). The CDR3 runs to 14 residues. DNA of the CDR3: TGTGCCAGCAGCTTAACAGGGCTGACAGATACGCAGTATTTT. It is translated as CASSLTGLTDTQYF.

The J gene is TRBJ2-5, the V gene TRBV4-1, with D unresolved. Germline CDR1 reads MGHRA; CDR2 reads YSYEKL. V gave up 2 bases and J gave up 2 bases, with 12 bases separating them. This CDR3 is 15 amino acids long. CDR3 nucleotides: TGCGCCAGCAGCCAAACCCTATACGGGCAAGAGACCCAGTACTTC. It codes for CASSQTLYGQETQYF.

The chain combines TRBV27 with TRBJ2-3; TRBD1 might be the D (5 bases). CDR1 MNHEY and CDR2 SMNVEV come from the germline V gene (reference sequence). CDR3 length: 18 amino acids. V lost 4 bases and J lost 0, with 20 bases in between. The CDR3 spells CASSYLLGHGRSTDTQYF. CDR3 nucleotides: TGTGCCAGCAGTTACCTCCTTGGACACGGACGCAGCACAGATACGCAGTATTTT.

The DNA for the CDR3 is TGTGCCATCAATGATCCGGGACAGGGTACCTACGAGCAGTACTTC. Its translation is CAINDPGQGTYEQYF. The V call is TRBV10-3, the J call TRBJ2-7; 9 nucleotides agree with TRBD1. J was trimmed by 2 bases and V by 7 bases; bases with no gene match: 9. CDR3 length: 15 amino acids. In germline, CDR1 is ENHRY, CDR2 SYGVKD.

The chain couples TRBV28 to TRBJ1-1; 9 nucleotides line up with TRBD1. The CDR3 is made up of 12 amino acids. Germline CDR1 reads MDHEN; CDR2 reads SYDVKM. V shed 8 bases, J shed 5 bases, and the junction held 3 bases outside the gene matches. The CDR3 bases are TGTGCCAGCGACAGGGGGGAGACTGAAGCTTTCTTT. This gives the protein CASDRGETEAFF.

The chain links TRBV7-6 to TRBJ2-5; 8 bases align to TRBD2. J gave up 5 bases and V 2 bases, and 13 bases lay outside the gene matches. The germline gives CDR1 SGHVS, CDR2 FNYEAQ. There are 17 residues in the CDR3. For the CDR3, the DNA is TGTGCCAGCAGCTTAAGGCGCTCGGGAGGGCCGGGGGAGACCCAGTACTTC. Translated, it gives CASSLRRSGGPGETQYF.

DNA of the CDR3: TGTGCCAGCAGTTACCCCGACTACACCGGGGAGCTGTTTTTT. This codes for CASSYPDYTGELFF. The J gene is TRBJ2-2, the V gene TRBV6-2 or TRBV6-3; D is unresolved. CDR1 and CDR2 from the germline V gene are MNHEY and SVGEGT. Trimming took off 2 bases at V and 3 bases at J, with 7 bases between the two ends. The CDR3 is made up of 14 amino acids.

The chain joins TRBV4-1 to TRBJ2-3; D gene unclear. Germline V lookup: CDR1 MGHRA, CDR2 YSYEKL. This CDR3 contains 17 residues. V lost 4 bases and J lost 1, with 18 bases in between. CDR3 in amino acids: CASSRPATPRGTDTQYF. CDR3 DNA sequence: TGCGCCAGCAGCCGACCCGCGACGCCCCGGGGCACAGATACGCAGTATTTT.